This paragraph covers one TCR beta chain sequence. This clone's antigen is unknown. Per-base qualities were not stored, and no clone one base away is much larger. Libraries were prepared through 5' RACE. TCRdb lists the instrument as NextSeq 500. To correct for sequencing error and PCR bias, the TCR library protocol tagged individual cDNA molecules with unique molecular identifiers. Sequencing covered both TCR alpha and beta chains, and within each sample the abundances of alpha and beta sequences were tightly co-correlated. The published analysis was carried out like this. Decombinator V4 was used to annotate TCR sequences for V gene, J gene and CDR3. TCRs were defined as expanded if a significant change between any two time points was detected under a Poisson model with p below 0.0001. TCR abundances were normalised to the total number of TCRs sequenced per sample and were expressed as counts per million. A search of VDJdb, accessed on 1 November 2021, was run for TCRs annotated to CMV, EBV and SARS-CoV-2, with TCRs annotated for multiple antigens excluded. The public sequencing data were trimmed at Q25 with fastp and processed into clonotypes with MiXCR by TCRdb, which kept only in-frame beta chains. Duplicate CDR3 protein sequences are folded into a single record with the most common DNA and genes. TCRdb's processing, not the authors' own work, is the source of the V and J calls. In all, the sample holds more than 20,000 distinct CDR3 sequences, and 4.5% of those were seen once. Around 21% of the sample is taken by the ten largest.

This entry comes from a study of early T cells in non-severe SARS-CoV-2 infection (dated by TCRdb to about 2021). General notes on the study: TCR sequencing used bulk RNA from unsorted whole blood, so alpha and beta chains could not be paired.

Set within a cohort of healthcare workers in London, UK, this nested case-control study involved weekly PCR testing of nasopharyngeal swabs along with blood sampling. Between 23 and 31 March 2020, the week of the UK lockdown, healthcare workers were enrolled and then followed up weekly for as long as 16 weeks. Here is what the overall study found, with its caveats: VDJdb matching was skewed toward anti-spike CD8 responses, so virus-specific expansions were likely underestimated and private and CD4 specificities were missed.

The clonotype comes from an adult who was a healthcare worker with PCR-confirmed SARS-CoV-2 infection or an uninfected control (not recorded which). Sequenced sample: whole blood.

The CDR3 protein: CASSFGVGRAGRTEAFF. Here is the DNA: TGCGCCAGCAGCTTTGGGGTCGGTAGGGCGGGGAGGACTGAAGCTTTCTTT. In this chain, TRBV4-3 is recombined with TRBJ1-1; the D gene is unclear. Reading the germline V gene gives CDR1 LGHNA and CDR2 YSLEER. The junction carries 24 bases between V and J, which are trimmed by 5 bases and 5 bases respectively. Spanning cysteine to phenylalanine, the CDR3 consists of 17 amino acids. Here the CDR3 DNA is all that survives: 51 bases in frame from base 1.